The rows below give T cell receptor beta chains drawn from one sample of a study of T cells in Graves' hyperthyroidism and ophthalmopathy. TCRdb reanalysed the multiplex PCR reads using MiXCR and keeps one entry per CDR3 protein. This sample has about 610,000 distinct CDR3 sequences, with about 45% found just once. The specimen sequenced was peripheral blood or thyroid tissue (not recorded which). The receptors come from a woman aged 18-35 years with Graves' hyperthyroidism. CDR3s include the opening cysteine and the closing phenylalanine or tryptophan. A D gene is named only where the DNA matches it firmly. Clone size is shown for a subset of rows, as once, few, many or a class of expanded clone.

TRBV6-1	TRBJ2-7	few	TRBD1	CASSLDRAPYEQYF	TGTGCCAGCAGTTTAGACAGGGCCCCCTACGAGCAGTACTTC
TRBV5-6	TRBJ2-2	-	-	CASSRGPTGELFF	TGTGCCAGCAGCCGGGGACCCACCGGGGAGCTGTTTTTT
TRBV7-3	TRBJ2-4	few	-	CASSLTGSDIQYF	TGTGCCAGCAGCTTAACCGGGAGTGACATTCAGTACTTC
TRBV10-3	TRBJ2-3	many	-	CAIRDMSSTDTQYF	TGTGCCATCAGGGACATGAGTAGCACAGATACGCAGTATTTT
TRBV7-6	TRBJ2-7	many	TRBD1	CASSPTRHQGAGEQYF	TGTGCCAGCAGCCCGACGAGACATCAGGGGGCGGGCGAGCAGTACTTC
TRBV12-5	TRBJ2-2	-	-	CASGLAIWNSNTGELFF	TGTGCTAGTGGTTTGGCCATTTGGAACTCGAACACCGGGGAGCTGTTTTTT
TRBV10-2	TRBJ1-4	many	-	CASSVQGGSEKLFF	TGCGCCAGCAGCGTACAGGGAGGGAGTGAAAAACTGTTTTTT
TRBV7-2	TRBJ2-3	few	-	CASSLASGTTDTQYF	TGTGCCAGCAGCTTAGCTAGCGGCACCACAGATACGCAGTATTTT
TRBV27	TRBJ2-3	-	-	CASSLLGGITDTQYF	TGTGCCAGCAGTTTACTTGGGGGGATTACAGATACGCAGTATTTT
TRBV10-3	TRBJ1-1	many	-	CAISESTMNTEAFF	TGTGCCATCAGTGAGTCAACCATGAACACTGAAGCTTTCTTT
TRBV7-9	TRBJ2-2	many	-	CASSPTGPRTNTGELFF	TGTGCCAGCAGCCCGACGGGACCCCGCACGAACACCGGGGAGCTGTTTTTT
TRBV19	TRBJ1-5	few	-	CASRTTDYSNQPQHF	TGTGCCAGTAGGACGACTGACTATAGCAATCAGCCCCAGCATTTT
TRBV5-5	TRBJ2-2	-	-	CASSLAPSSYTGELFF	TGTGCCAGCAGCTTGGCCCCGAGCTCCTACACCGGGGAGCTGTTTTTT
TRBV11-3	TRBJ2-5	many	TRBD2	CASSLRLAGQETQYF	TGTGCCAGCAGCTTAAGACTAGCGGGTCAAGAGACCCAGTACTTC
TRBV12-3/TRBV12-4	TRBJ2-7	many	-	CASSLSDGHEQYF	TGTGCCAGCAGTCTCTCGGACGGGCACGAGCAGTACTTC
TRBV2	TRBJ1-5	-	-	CASVTGSNGNQPQHF	TGTGCCAGCGTTACAGGATCTAATGGCAATCAGCCCCAGCATTTT
TRBV2	TRBJ1-1	-	-	CASVESTGHPNTEAFF	TGTGCCAGCGTTGAATCTACGGGACACCCGAACACTGAAGCTTTCTTT
TRBV29-1	TRBJ2-5	-	-	CSVEELTAETQYF	TGCAGCGTTGAAGAATTGACAGCAGAGACCCAGTACTTC
TRBV15	TRBJ1-5	once	-	CATSSAGRGEDQPQHF	TGTGCCACCAGCAGCGCCGGGAGGGGGGAGGATCAGCCCCAGCATTTT
TRBV12-3/TRBV12-4	TRBJ2-6	many	-	CASSFNIGTGGGSGANVLTF	TGTGCCAGCAGTTTCAATATCGGGACAGGCGGGGGCTCTGGGGCCAACGTCCTGACTTTC
TRBV29-1	TRBJ1-6	-	-	CSVEWGGGSPLHF	TGCAGCGTTGAGTGGGGGGGCGGGTCACCCCTCCACTTT
TRBV7-2	TRBJ1-4	-	-	CASNLRSAPEEKLFF	TGTGCCAGCAACCTCAGATCCGCCCCGGAGGAAAAACTGTTTTTT
TRBV12-3/TRBV12-4	TRBJ2-5	many	-	CASTTGGQQETQYF	TGTGCCAGCACAACCGGTGGGCAGCAAGAGACCCAGTACTTC
TRBV20-1	TRBJ2-7	-	TRBD2	CSARLVGVGTSGGNEQYF	TGCAGTGCTAGATTGGTGGGGGTCGGGACTAGCGGGGGAAACGAGCAGTACTTC
TRBV27	TRBJ2-7	few	-	CASSLMGGRGEQYF	TGTGCCAGCAGCCTAATGGGGGGTAGGGGCGAGCAGTACTTC
TRBV7-3	TRBJ1-4	-	-	CASSLGYKMEKLFF	TGTGCCAGCAGCTTGGGTTACAAAATGGAAAAACTGTTTTTT
TRBV19	TRBJ2-7	many	TRBD2	CATWTSGMVEQYF	TGTGCCACCTGGACTAGCGGGATGGTGGAGCAGTACTTC
TRBV2	TRBJ2-7	-	TRBD2	CASSPGLAGGRDPYEQYF	TGTGCCAGCAGCCCGGGACTAGCGGGAGGGAGAGACCCCTACGAGCAGTACTTC
TRBV5-5	TRBJ2-5	many	TRBD2	CASSGLAGIQETQYF	TGTGCCAGCAGCGGACTAGCGGGAATCCAAGAGACCCAGTACTTC
TRBV4-3	TRBJ1-2	many	TRBD1	CASSQNRGYYGYTF	TGCGCCAGCAGCCAGAACAGGGGTTACTATGGCTACACCTTC